The clone carrying this T cell receptor beta chain was seen a few times. These data come from a study of blood T cell repertoires in COVID-19. CDR3 length: 11 amino acids. Trimming left V 3 bases short and J 14 bases short, with 14 bases between. Germline V lookup: CDR1 SGDLS, CDR2 YYNGEE. TCRdb keeps only in-frame clones here, not all; method: immunoSEQ multiplex PCR. The sample records roughly 150,000 clones, about four fifths being singletons. This clonotype was obtained from a man between 70 and 80 years old with active or convalescent COVID-19. This chain links TRBV9 with TRBJ1-1; D uncertain. The specimen was peripheral blood. The chain's CDR3 is CASSEGEKPFF. CDR3 in DNA: TGTGCCAGCAGCGAGGGAGAAAAACCATTCTTT. Full variable domain (remainder filled in from reference TRBV9 and TRBJ1-1): DSGVTQTPKHLITATGQRVTLRCSPRSGDLSVYWYQQSLDQGLQFLIQYYNGEERAKGNILERFSAQQFPDLHSELNLSSLELGDSALYFCASSEGEKPFFGQGTRLTVV.